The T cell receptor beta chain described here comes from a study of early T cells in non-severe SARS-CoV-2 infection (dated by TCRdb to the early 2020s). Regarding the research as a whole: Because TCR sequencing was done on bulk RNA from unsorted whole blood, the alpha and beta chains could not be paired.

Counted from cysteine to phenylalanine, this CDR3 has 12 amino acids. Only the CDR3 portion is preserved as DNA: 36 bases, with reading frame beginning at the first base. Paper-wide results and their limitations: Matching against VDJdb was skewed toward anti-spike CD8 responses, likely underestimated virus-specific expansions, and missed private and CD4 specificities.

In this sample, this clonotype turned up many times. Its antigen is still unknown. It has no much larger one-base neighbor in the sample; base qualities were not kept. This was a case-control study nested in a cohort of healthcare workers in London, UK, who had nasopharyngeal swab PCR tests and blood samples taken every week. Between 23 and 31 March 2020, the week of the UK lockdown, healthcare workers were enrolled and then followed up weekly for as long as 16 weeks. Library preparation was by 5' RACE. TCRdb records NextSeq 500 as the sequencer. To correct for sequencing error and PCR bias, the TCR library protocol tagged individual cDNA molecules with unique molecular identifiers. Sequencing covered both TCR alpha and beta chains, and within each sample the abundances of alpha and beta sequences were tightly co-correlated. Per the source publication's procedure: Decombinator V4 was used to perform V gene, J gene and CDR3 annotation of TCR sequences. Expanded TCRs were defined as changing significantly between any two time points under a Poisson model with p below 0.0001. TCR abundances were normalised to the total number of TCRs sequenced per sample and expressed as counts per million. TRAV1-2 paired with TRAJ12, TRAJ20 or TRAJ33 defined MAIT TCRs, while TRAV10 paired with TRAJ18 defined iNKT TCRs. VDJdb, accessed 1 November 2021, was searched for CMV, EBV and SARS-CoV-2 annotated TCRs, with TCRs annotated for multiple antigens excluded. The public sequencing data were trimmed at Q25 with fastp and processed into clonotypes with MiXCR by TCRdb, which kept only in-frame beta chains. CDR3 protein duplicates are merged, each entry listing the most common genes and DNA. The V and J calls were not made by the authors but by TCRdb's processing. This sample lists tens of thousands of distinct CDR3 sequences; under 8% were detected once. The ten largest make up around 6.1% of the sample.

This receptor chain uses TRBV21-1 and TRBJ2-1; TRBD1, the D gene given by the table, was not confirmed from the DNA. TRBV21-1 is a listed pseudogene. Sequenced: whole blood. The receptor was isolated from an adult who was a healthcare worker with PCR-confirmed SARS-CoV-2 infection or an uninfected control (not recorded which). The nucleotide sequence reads TGTGCCAGCGAGGAGACAGCCAATGAGCAGTTCTTC. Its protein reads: CASEETANEQFF.